This record looks at one T cell receptor (beta chain) sequence and its context. These data belong to a study of blood T cell repertoires in COVID-19. Study summary: COVID-19 samples, acute and convalescent, were from the United States, Italy and Spain.

The CDR3 is 17 residues long. Germline assignment: CDR1 LGHNA and CDR2 YSLEER. J lost 3 bases, V lost 0 bases, and 6 bases had no gene match. Per the original methods: Reference gene primer amplification gave nucleated cell count estimates. The data were produced by immunoSEQ multiplex PCR, yet TCRdb's version contains in-frame clones alone and is incomplete. V, J and clone size derive from that table, while D and trimming were established from the DNA sequence. Of about 150,000 clones listed, about 89% are singletons. The sample was peripheral blood. The TCR sequence derives from a man in his forties or fifties who had recovered from COVID-19. The rearrangement joins TRBV4-3 to TRBJ2-7; 12 nucleotides match TRBD2. CDR3 sequence: CASSQDWLAGGFYEQYF. In DNA, the CDR3 is TGCGCCAGCAGCCAAGATTGGCTAGCGGGGGGGTTCTACGAGCAGTACTTC.